This record looks at one TCR beta chain sequence and its context. This sample was included in a study of blood T cell repertoires in COVID-19. The assay was immunoSEQ multiplex PCR, and TCRdb's table has in-frame clones only and misses some. Of about 100,000 clones in the sample, more than 75% were seen once. Germline V lookup: CDR1 SGDLS, CDR2 YYNGEE. The V end lost 0 bases, the J end lost 10 bases, and 20 bases lay between the germline ends. This CDR3 region has 16 residues. Material for sequencing was peripheral blood. The origin of this receptor is a human donor in a cohort sampled during active COVID-19. V usage is TRBV9 and J usage is TRBJ2-1; D perhaps matches TRBD2 (6 bases). The DNA of the CDR3 is TGTGCCAGCAGCGTAGCTACTTGGACGCGGCGGGGAGAGCAGTTCTTC. This codes for CASSVATWTRRGEQFF.